A single sample gave rise to the 20 T cell receptor beta chains below, sequenced in a study of shared clonotypes between healthy human individuals. The naive CD8 population came from CD45RO-negative cells selected for CCR7, without terminally differentiated effector memory CD45RA+ cells. Clones were sequenced by immunoSEQ multiplex PCR, and TCRdb holds only the in-frame ones, with some missing. The sample yields 1.5 million to 2.5 million clones, about 95% seen once. Sequenced input: naive CD8+ T cells sorted from blood. The receptor source for this set is a man younger than 35 in good health.

In this sample, this clone turned up once. This rearrangement joins TRBV6-1 to TRBJ2-7; TRBD2 might be the D (6 bases). V lost 2 bases and J 3 bases, leaving 14 bases between the germline ends. Germline V lookup: CDR1 MNHNS, CDR2 SASEGT. There are 15 residues in the CDR3. DNA for the CDR3: TGTGCCAGCAGTGAATACGGGGGACCCAACTACGAGCAGTACTTC. Protein: CASSEYGGPNYEQYF.

The V gene is TRBV10-3, the J gene TRBJ2-1, with 10 bases aligning to TRBD2. Losses at the gene ends were 10 bases for V and 5 bases for J; bases not matched to a gene: 5. Germline V gene sequence: CDR1 ENHRY, CDR2 SYGVKD. CDR3 size: 13 residues. CDR3 nucleotide sequence: TGTGCCACCGGACTAGCGGCCAACAATGAGCAGTTCTTC. It is translated as CATGLAANNEQFF.

V gene TRBV7-9 combines with J gene TRBJ2-2; 8 nucleotides line up with TRBD1. After removal of 1 base from V and 2 bases from J, the junction contained 9 bases not matched to a gene. In germline, CDR1 is SEHNR, CDR2 FQNEAQ (reference sequence). The CDR3 length is 18 residues. For the CDR3, the DNA is TGTGCCAGCAGCTTAGATTGGTGGACAGGGACCAACACCGGGGAGCTGTTTTTT. It is translated as CASSLDWWTGTNTGELFF.

A single count supports this clone. The chain couples TRBV18 to TRBJ2-7, with 8 bases identical to TRBD1. The J segment lost 0 bases and the V segment lost 3 bases, leaving 7 bases of the junction unmatched. Germline CDR1 reads KGHSH; CDR2 reads LQKENI. This CDR3 comprises 16 residues. The CDR3 nucleotides are TGTGCCAGCTCACCCGGACCGGGACAGGCCTCCTACGAGCAGTACTTC. Its protein product is CASSPGPGQASYEQYF.

The J gene is TRBJ2-1, the V gene TRBV11-2; 12 nucleotides agree with TRBD2. This CDR3 is 17 amino acids long. Germline lookup yields CDR1 SGHAT and CDR2 FQNNGV. The J segment lost 7 bases and the V segment lost 5 bases, leaving 12 bases of the junction unmatched. The chain's CDR3 is CASSPRSSGGALNEQFF. Here the CDR3 DNA reads TGTGCCAGCAGCCCGAGGTCTAGCGGGGGGGCCTTGAATGAGCAGTTCTTC.

V gene TRBV30 combines with J gene TRBJ2-7, with D possibly matching TRBD2 (7 bases). This CDR3 is built from 14 residues. Trimming stripped 3 bases from V and 2 bases from J, with 14 bases between. CDR1 is GTSNPN and CDR2 is SVGIG in the germline V gene (reference sequence). The CDR3: CAWSIGGEPYEQYF. DNA of the CDR3: TGTGCCTGGAGCATAGGGGGGGAACCCTACGAGCAGTACTTC.

The chain recombines TRBV4-3 with TRBJ2-2; TRBD2 agrees at 13 bases. The CDR3 spans 17 residues. Trimming removed 0 bases from V and 5 bases from J; junction bases left unmatched: 3. Germline CDR1 LGHNA, CDR2 YSLEER. The CDR3 loop is CASSQESGLAGTGELFF. The CDR3 nucleotides read TGCGCCAGCAGCCAAGAATCGGGACTAGCGGGAACCGGGGAGCTGTTTTTT.

V is TRBV27 and J is TRBJ2-1; 7 nucleotides match TRBD2. Trimming removed 10 bases from V and 11 bases from J; junction bases left unmatched: 14. This CDR3 has 13 amino acids. In germline, CDR1 is MNHEY, CDR2 SMNVEV (reference sequence). The CDR3 region is CATDGLAVGKQFF. For the CDR3, the DNA is TGTGCCACAGACGGGCTAGCGGTGGGTAAGCAGTTCTTC.

The rearrangement links TRBV7-9 to TRBJ2-4; D might be TRBD1 or TRBD2, each matching 5 bases. Trimming stripped 3 bases from V and 0 bases from J, with 6 bases between. Germline CDR1 is SEHNR and CDR2 is FQNEAQ (reference sequence). The CDR3 totals 14 residues. The CDR3 region is CASSFGGAKNIQYF. DNA for the CDR3: TGTGCCAGCAGCTTTGGGGGAGCCAAAAACATTCAGTACTTC. The variable domain in full, completed from reference TRBV7-9 and TRBJ2-4, reads DTGVSQNPRHKITKRGQNVTFRCDPISEHNRLYWYRQTLGQGPEFLTYFQNEAQLEKSRLLSDRFSAERPKGSFSTLEIQRTEQGDSAMYLCASSFGGAKNIQYFGAGTRLSVL.

The V call is TRBV5-1, the J call TRBJ2-2; D is perhaps TRBD2 (6 bases). Germline values: CDR1 SGHRS, CDR2 YFSETQ. V was clipped by 2 bases and J by 0 bases, with 11 bases between them. The CDR3 has 16 amino acids. As DNA, the CDR3 is TGCGCCAGCAGCTTATTGGCGGGGCCGAACACCGGGGAGCTGTTTTTT. This encodes CASSLLAGPNTGELFF.

Concerning this clone itself: This sample includes further DNA sequences coding for the same CDR3. This chain joins TRBV13 and TRBJ2-1; D unresolved. V was shortened by 1 base and J by 6 bases, with 7 bases between the two germline ends. CDR3 length: 13 amino acids. Germline CDR1 reads PRHDT; CDR2 reads FYEKMQ (reference sequence). The CDR3 reads CASSLESGNEQFF. The CDR3 coding sequence is TGTGCCAGCAGCTTAGAGTCGGGCAATGAGCAGTTCTTC.

The V call is TRBV2, the J call TRBJ1-1; D is unresolved. V lost 7 bases, J lost 0 bases, and 9 bases lay in between. Germline V lookup: CDR1 SNHLY, CDR2 FYNNEI. The CDR3 spans 13 residues. The CDR3 is CASTFGLNTEAFF. The CDR3 DNA sequence: TGTGCCAGCACTTTTGGGTTGAACACTGAAGCTTTCTTT.

This rearrangement joins TRBV19 to TRBJ1-2; D is undetermined. Germline V CDR1 and CDR2: LNHDA, SQIVND (reference sequence). The CDR3 covers 15 residues. Trimming cost V 3 bases and J 0 bases, with 11 bases left between them. The CDR3 here is CASSIWTGTNYGYTF. CDR3 DNA: TGTGCCAGTAGTATCTGGACGGGGACTAACTATGGCTACACCTTC.

This clone has more than one count but fewer than ten. The sample carries other DNA sequences with the same CDR3. The chain uses TRBV5-6 and TRBJ2-3; D uncertain. This CDR3 has 12 amino acids. The germline CDR1 and CDR2 sequences are SGHDT and YYEEEE. The V gene lost 0 bases and the J gene lost 5 bases, with 4 bases spanning the gap. The CDR3 loop is CASSLGGDTQYF. Written as DNA, the CDR3 is TGTGCCAGCAGCTTGGGCGGAGATACGCAGTATTTT.

The chain has TRBV7-9 and TRBJ2-7; no firm D call. Trimming pared 1 base from V and 3 bases from J, leaving 7 bases between. This CDR3 contains 13 residues. The germline gives CDR1 SEHNR, CDR2 FQNEAQ (reference sequence). Written as DNA, the CDR3 is TGTGCCAGCAGCTTAGACCTAATCTACGAGCAGTACTTC. This gives the protein CASSLDLIYEQYF.

The genes are TRBV2 and TRBJ1-2, with D perhaps TRBD1 (6 bases). This CDR3 is 14 amino acids long. V was cut by 7 bases and J by 0 bases, with 12 bases left in between. Germline V lookup: CDR1 SNHLY, CDR2 FYNNEI. CDR3 sequence reads: CASTRGGANYGYTF. In DNA, the CDR3 is TGTGCCAGCACGAGGGGGGGCGCTAACTATGGCTACACCTTC.

The gene calls are TRBV7-2 and TRBJ2-5; possibly TRBD1 for D (6 bases). The CDR3 runs 15 residues. V dropped 2 bases and J dropped 1 base, with 11 bases sitting between them. In germline, CDR1 is SGHTA, CDR2 FQGNSA. The CDR3 region has the DNA TGTGCCAGCAGCTTAACCAGGGGAAGCCAAGAGACCCAGTACTTC. This encodes CASSLTRGSQETQYF.

In its sample, this clone was seen a few times. The V call is TRBV10-3, the J call TRBJ1-5, with a tentative D call TRBD1 (5 bases). Germline CDR1 is ENHRY and CDR2 is SYGVKD. This CDR3 has 14 amino acids. Trimming removed 5 bases at V and 3 bases at J, with 11 bases between. The DNA for the CDR3 is TGTGCCATCAGTACGGGACTGATCAATCAGCCCCAGCATTTT. It specifies CAISTGLINQPQHF.

V gene TRBV13 combines with J gene TRBJ2-1; TRBD1 agrees at 9 bases. CDR1 is PRHDT, CDR2 FYEKMQ, per germline (reference sequence). V was pared by 1 base and J by 2 bases, with 6 bases of the junction left unmatched. The CDR3 has 17 residues. The CDR3 nucleotides are TGTGCCAGCAGCTTAGCGCCGGGACAGGGCCCCTACAATGAGCAGTTCTTC. Protein product: CASSLAPGQGPYNEQFF.

The chain has TRBV6-1 and TRBJ2-7; D unclear. The CDR3 spans 13 residues. Germline CDR1 and CDR2: MNHNS and SASEGT. Trimming shortened V by 3 bases and J by 3 bases, and 9 bases separated the two germline ends. The CDR3 loop reads CASSDTPFYEQYF. The DNA of the CDR3 is TGTGCCAGCAGTGACACCCCTTTCTACGAGCAGTACTTC.